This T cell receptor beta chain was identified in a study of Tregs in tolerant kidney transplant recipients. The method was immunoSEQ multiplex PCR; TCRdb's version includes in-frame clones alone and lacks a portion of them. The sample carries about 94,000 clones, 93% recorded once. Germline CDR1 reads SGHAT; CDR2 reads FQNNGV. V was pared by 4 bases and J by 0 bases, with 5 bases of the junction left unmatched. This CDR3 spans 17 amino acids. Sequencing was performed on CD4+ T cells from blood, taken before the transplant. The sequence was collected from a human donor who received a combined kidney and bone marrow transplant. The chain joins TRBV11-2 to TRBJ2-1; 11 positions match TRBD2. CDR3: CASSSGLAANSYNEQFF. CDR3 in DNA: TGTGCCAGCAGCTCGGGACTAGCGGCAAACTCCTACAATGAGCAGTTCTTC. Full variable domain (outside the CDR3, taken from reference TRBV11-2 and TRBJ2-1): EAGVAQSPRYKIIEKRQSVAFWCNPISGHATLYWYQQILGQGPKLLIQFQNNGVVDDSQLPKDRFSAERLKGVDSTLKIQPAKLEDSAVYLCASSSGLAANSYNEQFFGPGTRLTVL.